The clone carrying this T cell receptor (beta chain) was seen just once. This entry belongs to a study of blood T cell repertoires in COVID-19. Turning to the study itself: T cells, B-cell-depleted T cells, or PBMCs supplied cDNA or gDNA.

Original analysis: Reference gene primers were amplified, and this amplification served to estimate nucleated cell counts. Clones were sequenced by immunoSEQ multiplex PCR, and TCRdb holds only the in-frame ones, with some missing. V, J and clone size were drawn from that table, and D and trimming were deduced from the DNA. This table has over 75,000 clones, 75% to 90% appearing once. The CDR3 runs 15 residues. V lost 1 base and J lost 4; bases outside the gene matches: 5. Germline lookup yields CDR1 MNHNS and CDR2 SASEGT. The receptor was isolated from a woman of 80 years or more with active or convalescent COVID-19. The sequenced sample consisted of peripheral blood. This rearrangement joins TRBV6-1 to TRBJ2-7; TRBD2 matches at 9 bases. The CDR3 sequence is CASSEVGGGAYEQYF. CDR3 coding DNA: TGTGCCAGCAGTGAAGTGGGCGGGGGGGCATACGAGCAGTACTTC.